Presented here are 9 T cell receptor beta chains from one specimen sequenced in a study of brain T cells in children with intractable seizures. Time point noted: blood from clinic visit 5 months post-surgery; TSC patient then seizure free. TCRdb's copy holds only in-frame clones and misses some; the assay was immunoSEQ multiplex PCR. The sample has about 340,000 clones, over 90% seen once. Source: peripheral blood, taken around 5 months after surgery. The receptor source for this set is a boy younger than two with tuberous sclerosis and intractable seizures.

The V call is TRBV4-2, the J call TRBJ2-7; D is tentatively TRBD1 or TRBD2 (5 bases each). Germline CDR1 LGHNA, CDR2 YNFKEQ. V lost 1 base and J lost 2, with 9 bases in between. The CDR3 consists of 14 residues. The CDR3 is CASSQVGAAYEQYF. The CDR3 nucleotides read TGTGCCAGCAGCCAAGTCGGGGCAGCCTACGAGCAGTACTTC.

The gene calls are TRBV7-9 and TRBJ2-2; 7 bases line up with TRBD1. Germline V gene lookup returns CDR1 SEHNR and CDR2 FQNEAQ (reference sequence). J gave up 1 base and V 5 bases, and 7 bases lay outside the gene matches. The CDR3 length is 16 residues. CDR3 region: CASSVPGQLNTGELFF. CDR3 nucleotides: TGTGCCAGCAGCGTCCCGGGACAGCTGAACACCGGGGAGCTGTTTTTT.

This chain uses TRBV11-2 with TRBJ1-1; weak D call: TRBD1 (5 bases). CDR1 and CDR2 from the germline V gene are SGHAT and FQNNGV. The CDR3 loop spans 16 amino acids. V lost 4 bases, J lost 0 bases, and 15 bases lay in between. Here the CDR3 DNA reads TGTGCCAGCAGCTCCCCCCGGGCAGGGATGAACACTGAAGCTTTCTTT. This sequence encodes CASSSPRAGMNTEAFF.

The rearrangement links TRBV3-1 (or the pseudogene TRBV3-2) to TRBJ2-7; 7 bases align to TRBD1. The V gene end was trimmed by 4 bases and the J gene end by 2 bases; junction bases not matched to a gene: 8. CDR1 and CDR2 from the germline V gene are LGHDT and YNNKEL (reference sequence). CDR3 length: 15 amino acids. CDR3 protein: CASSPQGVYTYEQYF. Here the CDR3 DNA reads TGTGCCAGCAGCCCCCAGGGGGTTTACACCTACGAGCAGTACTTC.

This CDR3 reads CASSSHRGGASYNEQFF. CDR3 sequence (DNA): TGTGCCAGCAGCTCCCACCGGGGGGGGGCTTCCTACAATGAGCAGTTCTTC. The chain carries TRBV7-9 and TRBJ2-1; 8 nucleotides align to TRBD2. The V and J ends lost 4 bases and 1 base, in that order; junction bases with no gene match: 9. Germline loops: CDR1 SEHNR, CDR2 FQNEAQ (reference sequence). This CDR3 contains 17 residues.

In its sample, this clone was seen a few times. This chain uses TRBV3-1 (or the pseudogene TRBV3-2) with TRBJ1-1; D call uncertain. This CDR3 contains 15 residues. Germline V gene lookup returns CDR1 LGHDT and CDR2 YNNKEL (reference sequence). The V end was cut by 4 bases, the J end by 4 bases, with 16 bases between. This CDR3 is CASSLLASVGTEAFF. DNA for the CDR3: TGTGCCAGCAGCCTCTTAGCTTCCGTCGGCACTGAAGCTTTCTTT.

In the case of this clone: This specimen includes other DNA sequences encoding the same CDR3. The V gene is TRBV3-1 (or the pseudogene TRBV3-2), the J gene TRBJ2-1; D may be TRBD2 (5 bases). Germline CDR1 reads LGHDT; CDR2 reads YNNKEL (reference sequence). CDR3 size: 11 residues. Trimming left V 3 bases short and J 10 bases short, with 7 bases between. Written as DNA, the CDR3 is TGTGCCAGCAGCCAGGGCGGGGAGCAGTTCTTC. Amino acids: CASSQGGEQFF.

The chain has TRBV30 and TRBJ1-2; D is possibly TRBD1 (5 bases). This CDR3 is 16 amino acids long. Germline loops: CDR1 GTSNPN, CDR2 SVGIG (reference sequence). Trimming left V 1 base short and J 3 bases short, with 18 bases between. The CDR3 nucleotides read TGTGCCTGGAGTGGGGACTCAAATAACGGGTACTATGGCTACACCTTC. It translates to CAWSGDSNNGYYGYTF.

The chain joins TRBV5-6 to TRBJ2-3; D is unclear. The V gene lost 1 base and the J gene lost 3 bases, with 3 bases spanning the gap. Looked up from germline, CDR1 is SGHDT and CDR2 is YYEEEE. CDR3 length: 12 residues. The CDR3 DNA reads as TGTGCCAGCAGCTTGCAAACAGATACGCAGTATTTT. Residues: CASSLQTDTQYF.